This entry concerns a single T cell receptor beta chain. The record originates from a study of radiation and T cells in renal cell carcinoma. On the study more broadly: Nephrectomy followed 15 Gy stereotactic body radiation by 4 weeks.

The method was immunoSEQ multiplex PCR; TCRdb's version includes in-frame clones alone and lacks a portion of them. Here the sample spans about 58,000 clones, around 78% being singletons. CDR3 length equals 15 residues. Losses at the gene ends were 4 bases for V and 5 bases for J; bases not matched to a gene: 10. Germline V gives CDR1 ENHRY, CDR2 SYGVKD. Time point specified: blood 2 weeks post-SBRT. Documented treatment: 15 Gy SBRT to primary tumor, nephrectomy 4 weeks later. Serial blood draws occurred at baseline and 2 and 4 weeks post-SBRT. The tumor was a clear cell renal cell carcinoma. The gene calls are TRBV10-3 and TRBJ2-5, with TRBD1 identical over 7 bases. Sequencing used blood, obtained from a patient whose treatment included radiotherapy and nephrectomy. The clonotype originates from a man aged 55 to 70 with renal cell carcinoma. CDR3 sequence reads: CAISGQGTADETQYF. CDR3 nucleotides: TGTGCCATCAGTGGACAGGGTACCGCCGACGAGACCCAGTACTTC.